This is a list of T cell receptor beta chains from one sample in a study of T cell repertoires in cytomegalovirus infection. In TCRdb, the reads were re-called with MiXCR into one record per CDR3 protein. The table includes 740,000 or so distinct CDR3 sequences, 35% to 40% detected once. Material: PBMCs. The receptors were gathered from a human donor in good health (CMV status not recorded). Some clones in this sample may be carry-over from other donors' samples. Both conserved end residues are part of each CDR3.

v_gene	j_gene	CDR3aa
TRBV7-2	TRBJ1-3	CASSLWQGSGNTIYF
TRBV10-3	TRBJ2-1	CAISGKASGGYNEQFF
TRBV4-2	TRBJ2-5	CASSRDRDRGQTQYF
TRBV12-3/TRBV12-4	TRBJ1-1	CASSMTGGLFTEAFF
TRBV20-1	TRBJ2-1	CSPTGGPYNEQFF
TRBV28	TRBJ1-2	CASSLLTGYYGYTF
TRBV5-1	TRBJ2-3	CASSLVLAGPPDTQYF
TRBV5-1	TRBJ2-3	CASSLDGAGGSDTQYF
TRBV5-4	TRBJ2-3	CASSLRGSLRILVDTQYF
TRBV7-8	TRBJ1-2	CASSLNTLNYGYTF
TRBV20-1	TRBJ1-5	CSARDVSRAMPQHF
TRBV7-2	TRBJ1-5	CASSLPGLPQHF
TRBV28	TRBJ2-3	CASSSPGTSGRDTQYF
TRBV12-3/TRBV12-4	TRBJ1-2	CASRAYPSTGANYGYTF
TRBV7-6	TRBJ1-1	CASSFLVGTGGLGTEAFF
TRBV9	TRBJ1-2	CASSSFHNYGYTF
TRBV6-6	TRBJ1-1	CASSYSVWGGQDTEAFF
TRBV7-3	TRBJ2-2	CASSLNPRGGHTGELFF
TRBV7-8	TRBJ2-3	CASSLGVGITDTQYF
TRBV28	TRBJ2-7	CASSLGSRIGGWSYEQYF
TRBV15	TRBJ1-2	CATSRDLVQGSSRGYTF
TRBV5-1	TRBJ1-1	CASSFGDRANTEAFF
TRBV9	TRBJ1-2	CASRATMDRVGGYTF